Following are 5 T cell receptor beta chains from one sample sequenced in a study of cytomegalovirus exposure and HLA in healthy donors. Data came from immunoSEQ multiplex PCR; TCRdb stores just in-frame clones and leaves some out. The sample includes almost 70,000 clones, roughly 95% of them seen just once. Sequencing was performed on PBMCs. These receptors were obtained from a woman younger than 35 in good health and CMV-seropositive.

This chain connects TRBV20-1 to TRBJ2-1; D unclear. The CDR3 loop spans 11 amino acids. In germline, CDR1 is DFQATT, CDR2 SNEGSKA (reference sequence). Trimming took 6 bases from V and 6 from J, leaving 9 bases between them. This CDR3 is CSASRPNEQFF. In DNA form, the CDR3 reads TGCAGTGCCTCCCGTCCCAATGAGCAGTTCTTC.

This chain connects TRBV10-3 to TRBJ2-5, with D maybe TRBD1 (6 bases). Per the germline V gene, CDR1 is ENHRY and CDR2 is SYGVKD. The length of the CDR3 is 13 residues. The V end was cut by 5 bases, the J end by 1 base, with 8 bases between. This CDR3 is CAISTDSQETQYF. The CDR3 bases are TGTGCCATCAGTACGGACAGCCAAGAGACCCAGTACTTC.

The rearrangement links TRBV4-1 to TRBJ2-7; D is possibly TRBD2 (6 bases). The length of the CDR3 is 14 residues. Germline CDR1 reads MGHRA; CDR2 reads YSYEKL. The V end lost 1 base, the J end lost 3 bases, and 10 bases lay between the germline ends. In DNA form, the CDR3 reads TGCGCCAGCAGCCAAGGACCAGCGGGCTACGAGCAGTACTTC. Protein sequence: CASSQGPAGYEQYF.

The chain is built from TRBV19 and TRBJ2-1; 11 positions agree with TRBD1. CDR1 LNHDA and CDR2 SQIVND come from the germline V gene (reference sequence). Trimming at V came to 5 bases and at J to 4 bases, leaving 4 bases not matched to a gene. This CDR3 is built from 15 residues. As DNA, the CDR3 is TGTGCCAGTAGTGGACAGGGGGCGCTTTACAATGAGCAGTTCTTC. Translating gives CASSGQGALYNEQFF.

This chain links TRBV27 with TRBJ1-4, with D possibly matching TRBD1 (6 bases). The CDR3 runs 20 residues. Germline loops: CDR1 MNHEY, CDR2 SMNVEV (reference sequence). The V gene lost 4 bases and the J gene lost 5 bases, with 29 bases spanning the gap. CDR3 sequence reads: CASSSTGTSYSSLGNEKLFF. In nucleotides, the CDR3 is TGTGCCAGCAGTTCTACCGGGACAAGTTACTCCTCCTTGGGGAATGAAAAACTGTTTTTT.